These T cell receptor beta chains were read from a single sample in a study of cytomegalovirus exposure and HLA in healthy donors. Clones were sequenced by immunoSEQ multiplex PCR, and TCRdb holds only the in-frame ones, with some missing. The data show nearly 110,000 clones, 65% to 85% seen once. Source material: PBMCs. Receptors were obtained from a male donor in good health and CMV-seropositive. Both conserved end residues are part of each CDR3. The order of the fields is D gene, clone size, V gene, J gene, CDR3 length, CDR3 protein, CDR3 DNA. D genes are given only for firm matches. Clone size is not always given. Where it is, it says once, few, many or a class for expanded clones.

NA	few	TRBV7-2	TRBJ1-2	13	CASSTDKGYGYTF	TGTGCCAGCAGCACAGACAAGGGGTATGGCTACACCTTC
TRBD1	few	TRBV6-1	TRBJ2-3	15	CASGRLDRSTDTQYF	TGTGCCAGCGGACGATTGGACAGGAGCACAGATACGCAGTATTTT
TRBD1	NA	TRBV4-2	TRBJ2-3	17	CASSLIGIGGGTDTQYF	TGTGCCAGCAGCCTAATAGGAATAGGGGGCGGCACAGATACGCAGTATTTT
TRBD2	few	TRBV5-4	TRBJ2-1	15	CASNLAGGPGNEQFF	TGTGCCAGCAACCTAGCGGGGGGGCCGGGCAATGAGCAGTTCTTC
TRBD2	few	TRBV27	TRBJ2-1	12	CASRPSGGEQFF	TGTGCCAGCAGACCGAGCGGGGGTGAGCAGTTCTTC
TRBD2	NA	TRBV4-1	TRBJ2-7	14	CASSLERGVYEQYF	TGCGCCAGCAGCCTGGAGCGGGGGGTCTACGAGCAGTACTTC
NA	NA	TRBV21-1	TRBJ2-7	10	CASIRREQYF	TGTGCCAGCATTCGGAGGGAGCAGTACTTC
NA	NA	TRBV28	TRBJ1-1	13	CASSPLEDTEAFF	TGTGCCAGCAGCCCCCTGGAGGACACTGAAGCTTTCTTT
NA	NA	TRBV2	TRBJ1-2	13	CASKYRANYGYTF	TGTGCCAGCAAGTACAGGGCTAACTATGGCTACACCTTC
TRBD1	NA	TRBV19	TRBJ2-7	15	CASSMGTVSAYEQYF	TGTGCCAGTAGTATGGGGACAGTGTCGGCTTACGAGCAGTACTTC
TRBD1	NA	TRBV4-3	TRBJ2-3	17	CASSQDPAGGGTDTQYF	TGCGCCAGCAGCCAAGACCCCGCAGGGGGCGGCACAGATACGCAGTATTTT
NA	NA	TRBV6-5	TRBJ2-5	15	CASSPLAGSSKTQYF	TGTGCCAGCAGCCCCTTGGCGGGGAGCTCGAAGACCCAGTACTTC
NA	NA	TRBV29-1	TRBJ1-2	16	CSVLTAGSLAFYGYTF	TGCAGCGTCCTAACCGCCGGGAGCCTCGCCTTTTATGGCTACACCTTC
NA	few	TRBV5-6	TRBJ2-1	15	CASSLRGASWVGQFF	TGTGCCAGCAGCCTGAGAGGTGCTTCTTGGGTTGGGCAGTTCTTC
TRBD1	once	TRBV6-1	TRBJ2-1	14	CASRRQGGGDEQFF	TGTGCCAGCAGACGACAGGGGGGCGGCGATGAGCAGTTCTTC
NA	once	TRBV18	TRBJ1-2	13	CASSPGGDYGYTF	TGTGCCAGCTCACCAGGCGGAGACTATGGCTACACCTTC
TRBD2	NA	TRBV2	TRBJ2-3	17	CASSRWLAGTSTDTQYF	TGTGCCAGCAGCCGGTGGCTAGCGGGGACCAGCACAGATACGCAGTATTTT
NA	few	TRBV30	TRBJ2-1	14	CAWSAHSSYNEQFF	TGTGCCTGGAGTGCTCACAGCTCCTACAATGAGCAGTTCTTC
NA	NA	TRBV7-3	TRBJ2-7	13	CASSLGLAYEQYF	TGTGCCAGCAGCTTAGGGCTGGCCTACGAGCAGTACTTC
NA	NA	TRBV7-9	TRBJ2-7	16	CASSSPLRGVTYEQYF	TGTGCCAGCAGCTCGCCTCTACGCGGGGTTACCTACGAGCAGTACTTC
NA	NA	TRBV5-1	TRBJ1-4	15	CASSLGGPTNEKLFF	TGCGCCAGCAGCTTGGGAGGGCCAACTAATGAAAAACTGTTTTTT
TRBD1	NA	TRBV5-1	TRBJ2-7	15	CASSHSDRGGYEQYF	TGCGCCAGCAGCCATTCGGACAGGGGCGGTTACGAGCAGTACTTC
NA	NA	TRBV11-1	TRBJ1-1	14	CASSLGQENTEAFF	TGTGCCAGCAGCTTAGGGCAGGAAAACACTGAAGCTTTCTTT
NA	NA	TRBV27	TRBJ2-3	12	CASSFSIGAQYF	TGTGCCAGCAGTTTCTCTATCGGGGCGCAGTATTTT
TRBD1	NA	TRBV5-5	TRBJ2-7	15	CASSFLGQGSYEQYF	TGTGCCAGCAGCTTTCTCGGACAGGGATCCTACGAGCAGTACTTC
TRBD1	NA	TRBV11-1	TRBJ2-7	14	CASSRDRISYEQYF	TGTGCCAGCAGCCGGGACAGGATATCCTACGAGCAGTACTTC
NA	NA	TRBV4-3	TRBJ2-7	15	CASSQGIGVANEQYF	TGCGCCAGCAGCCAAGGAATCGGGGTAGCTAACGAGCAGTACTTC
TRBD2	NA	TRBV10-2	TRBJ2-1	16	CASRGTSGRAGREQFF	TGCGCCAGCAGAGGGACTAGCGGGAGGGCGGGCCGGGAGCAGTTCTTC
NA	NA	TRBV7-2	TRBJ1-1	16	CASSLGRYGYGTEAFF	TGTGCCAGCAGCTTAGGACGTTACGGGTACGGCACTGAAGCTTTCTTT
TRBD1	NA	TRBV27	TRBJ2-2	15	CASSLGQGATGELFF	TGTGCCAGCAGCCTGGGACAGGGAGCCACCGGGGAGCTGTTTTTT
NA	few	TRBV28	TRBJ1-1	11	CASQTNTEAFF	TGTGCCAGCCAGACAAACACTGAAGCTTTCTTT
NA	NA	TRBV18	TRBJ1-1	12	CASSTLNTEAFF	TGTGCCAGCTCAACTTTGAACACTGAAGCTTTCTTT
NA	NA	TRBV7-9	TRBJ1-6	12	CASSFPDSPLHF	TGTGCCAGCAGCTTCCCGGATTCACCCCTCCACTTT
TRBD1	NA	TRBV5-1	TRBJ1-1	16	CASSLLSGGDSREAFF	TGCGCCAGCAGCTTGTTATCAGGGGGCGACTCCCGTGAAGCTTTCTTT
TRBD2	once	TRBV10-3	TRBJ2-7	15	CAISEPTSGRSEQYF	TGTGCCATCAGTGAGCCGACTAGCGGGAGGTCGGAGCAGTACTTC
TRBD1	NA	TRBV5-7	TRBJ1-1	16	CASSPRRGRWQTEAFF	TGTGCCAGCAGCCCGCGCAGGGGGCGGTGGCAGACTGAAGCTTTCTTT
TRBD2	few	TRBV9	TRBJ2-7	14	CASSVTSGGFEQYF	TGTGCCAGCAGCGTGACTAGCGGGGGGTTCGAGCAGTACTTC
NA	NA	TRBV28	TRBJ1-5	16	CASSRGVGYSNQPQHF	TGTGCCAGCAGCCGGGGAGTCGGTTATAGCAATCAGCCCCAGCATTTT
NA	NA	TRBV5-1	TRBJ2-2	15	CASSLVPGNTGELFF	TGCGCCAGCAGCTTGGTACCAGGGAACACCGGGGAGCTGTTTTTT
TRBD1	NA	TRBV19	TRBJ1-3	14	CASSGTGSGNTIYF	TGTGCCAGTAGTGGGACAGGCTCTGGAAACACCATATATTTT
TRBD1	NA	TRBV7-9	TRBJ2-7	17	CASSPRTDRGGSYEQYF	TGTGCCAGCAGCCCACGGACGGACAGGGGGGGCTCCTACGAGCAGTACTTC
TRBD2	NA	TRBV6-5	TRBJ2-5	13	CASSSLAKETQYF	TGTGCCAGCAGCTCACTAGCGAAAGAGACCCAGTACTTC
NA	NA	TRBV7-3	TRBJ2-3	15	CASSLGLGSTDTQYF	TGTGCCAGCAGCTTGGGTCTCGGGAGCACAGATACGCAGTATTTT
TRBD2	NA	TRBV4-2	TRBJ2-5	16	CASSQFPSGGQETQYF	TGTGCCAGCAGCCAATTTCCTAGCGGGGGGCAAGAGACCCAGTACTTC
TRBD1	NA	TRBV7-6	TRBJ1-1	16	CASSLGRTGGRTEAFF	TGTGCCAGCAGCTTGGGCCGGACAGGGGGAAGGACTGAAGCTTTCTTT
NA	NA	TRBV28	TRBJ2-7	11	CAITRGGEQYF	TGTGCCATTACCCGGGGTGGGGAGCAGTACTTC
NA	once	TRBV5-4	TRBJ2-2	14	CASSLEGHTGELFF	TGTGCCAGCAGCTTGGAGGGGCACACCGGGGAGCTGTTTTTT
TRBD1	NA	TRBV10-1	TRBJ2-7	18	CASSESNVGQGVTYEQYF	TGCGCCAGCAGTGAGTCGAACGTGGGACAGGGGGTAACCTACGAGCAGTACTTC